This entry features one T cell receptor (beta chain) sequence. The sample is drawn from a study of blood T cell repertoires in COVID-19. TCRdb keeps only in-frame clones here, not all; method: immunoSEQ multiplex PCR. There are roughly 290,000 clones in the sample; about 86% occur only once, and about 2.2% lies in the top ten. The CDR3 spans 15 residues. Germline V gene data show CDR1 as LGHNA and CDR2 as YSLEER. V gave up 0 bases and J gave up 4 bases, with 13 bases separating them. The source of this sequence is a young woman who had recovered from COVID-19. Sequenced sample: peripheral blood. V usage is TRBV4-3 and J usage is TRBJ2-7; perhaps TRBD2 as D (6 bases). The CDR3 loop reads CASSQESGDLYEQYF. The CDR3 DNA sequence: TGCGCCAGCAGCCAAGAATCGGGAGACTTGTACGAGCAGTACTTC.